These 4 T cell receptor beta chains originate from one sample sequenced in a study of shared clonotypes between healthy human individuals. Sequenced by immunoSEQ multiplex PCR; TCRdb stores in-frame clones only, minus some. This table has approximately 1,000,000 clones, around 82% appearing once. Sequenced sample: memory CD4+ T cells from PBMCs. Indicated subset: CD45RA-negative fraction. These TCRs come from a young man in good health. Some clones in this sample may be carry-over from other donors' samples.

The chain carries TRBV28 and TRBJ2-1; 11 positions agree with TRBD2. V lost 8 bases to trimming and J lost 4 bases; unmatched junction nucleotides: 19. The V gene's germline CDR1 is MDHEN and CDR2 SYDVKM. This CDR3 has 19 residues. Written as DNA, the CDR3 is TGTGCCAGCGGGCCAGCGAGCGAATGGCTAGCGGGAGGTTACAATGAGCAGTTCTTC. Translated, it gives CASGPASEWLAGGYNEQFF.

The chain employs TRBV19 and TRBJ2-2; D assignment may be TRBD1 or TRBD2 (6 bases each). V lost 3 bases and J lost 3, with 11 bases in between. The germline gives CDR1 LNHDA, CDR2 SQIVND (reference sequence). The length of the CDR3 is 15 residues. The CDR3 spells CASSILGGYTGELFF. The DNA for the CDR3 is TGTGCCAGTAGTATCTTAGGGGGGTACACCGGGGAGCTGTTTTTT.

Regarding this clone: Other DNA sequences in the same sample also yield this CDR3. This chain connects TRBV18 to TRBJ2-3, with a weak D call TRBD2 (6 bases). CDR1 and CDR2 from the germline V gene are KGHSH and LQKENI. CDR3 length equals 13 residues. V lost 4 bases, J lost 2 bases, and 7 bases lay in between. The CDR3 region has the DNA TGTGCCAGCTCACGGGGACTCACAGATACGCAGTATTTT. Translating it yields CASSRGLTDTQYF.

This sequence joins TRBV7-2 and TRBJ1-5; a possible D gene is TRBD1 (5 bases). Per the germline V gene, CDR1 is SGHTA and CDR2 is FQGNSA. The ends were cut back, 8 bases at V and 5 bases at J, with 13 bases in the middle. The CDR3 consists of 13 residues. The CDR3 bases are TGTGCCAGCGGGGAAGGGGACTATCAGCCCCAGCATTTT. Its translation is CASGEGDYQPQHF.